Following are 27 T cell receptor beta chains from one sample sequenced in a study of blood T cell repertoires in COVID-19. TCRdb's table, derived via immunoSEQ multiplex PCR, lists solely in-frame clones and lacks some. Seen here are 100,000 to 150,000 clones, roughly 90% observed once, and the top ten hold around 7.3%. Sequencing input: peripheral blood. These receptors all come from a man aged 45-60 years with acute or convalescent COVID-19.

The genes are TRBV6-1 and TRBJ2-5; D remains unclear. There are 12 residues in the CDR3. Germline loops: CDR1 MNHNS, CDR2 SASEGT. The V and J ends lost 2 bases and 4 bases respectively, with 5 bases between them. The CDR3 loop reads CASSERLETQYF. CDR3 in DNA: TGTGCCAGCAGTGAACGTCTAGAGACCCAGTACTTC.

V is TRBV27 and J is TRBJ2-1; D gene ambiguous. With 5 bases removed from V and 7 bases from J, the gap between germline ends came to 15 bases. The CDR3 covers 14 residues. CDR1 and CDR2 from the germline V gene are MNHEY and SMNVEV (reference sequence). CDR3 protein: CASSPSAKTNEQFF. The CDR3 bases are TGTGCCAGCAGTCCATCGGCAAAGACAAATGAGCAGTTCTTC.

V is TRBV30 and J is TRBJ1-2, with a weak D call TRBD1 (5 bases). Germline-derived CDR1 and CDR2 are GTSNPN and SVGIG (reference sequence). This CDR3 contains 13 residues. Trimming removed 0 bases from V and 4 bases from J, with 9 bases in between. The CDR3 region is CAWSVDSSYGYTF. CDR3 nucleotides: TGTGCCTGGAGTGTAGACAGCAGCTATGGCTACACCTTC.

This chain links TRBV7-9 with TRBJ1-1, with TRBD1 matching over 9 bases. V was clipped by 5 bases and J by 1 base; unmatched bases: 5. The CDR3 contains 15 residues. Germline V gene lookup returns CDR1 SEHNR and CDR2 FQNEAQ (reference sequence). The CDR3 nucleotides are TGTGCCAGCAGCCCCGTGACAGGGGGGAACACTGAAGCTTTCTTT. This codes for CASSPVTGGNTEAFF.

This sequence joins TRBV5-1 and TRBJ2-3; D is possibly TRBD1 (6 bases). The CDR3 is 16 residues long. V was cut by 6 bases and J by 1 base, with 18 bases left in between. The germline CDR1 and CDR2 sequences are SGHRS and YFSETQ. For the CDR3, the DNA is TGCGCCAGCACTGGGATTAGGGGGTCAGGCACAGATACGCAGTATTTT. Translation gives CASTGIRGSGTDTQYF.

J is TRBJ2-1 and V is TRBV4-1; 8 positions match TRBD2. The junction had 11 bases not matched to a gene; V was cut back by 1 base and J by 0 bases. This CDR3 region has 19 residues. The V gene's germline CDR1 is MGHRA and CDR2 YSYEKL. The CDR3 bases are TGCGCCAGCAGCCAAGCCGGGCCTAGCGGGCCCTCCTCCTACAATGAGCAGTTCTTC. It specifies CASSQAGPSGPSSYNEQFF.

In this sample, this clone turned up once. The rearrangement uses TRBV30 and TRBJ1-1; 9 positions match TRBD1. CDR1 is GTSNPN, CDR2 SVGIG, per germline (reference sequence). The CDR3 consists of 16 residues. The junction had 10 bases not matched to a gene; V was cut back by 4 bases and J by 1 base. CDR3 nucleotide sequence: TGTGCCTGGAAGCCCCTCACAGGGGGCGCGAACACTGAAGCTTTCTTT. Translated, it gives CAWKPLTGGANTEAFF.

This sequence joins TRBV7-2 and TRBJ2-5; 9 nucleotides align to TRBD2. Germline V gene lookup returns CDR1 SGHTA and CDR2 FQGNSA. The V gene end was trimmed by 3 bases and the J gene end by 0 bases; junction bases not matched to a gene: 5. This CDR3 is 16 amino acids long. This CDR3 reads CASSFLSGGHQETQYF. The DNA of the CDR3 is TGTGCCAGCAGCTTCCTTAGCGGGGGACACCAAGAGACCCAGTACTTC.

The V gene is TRBV15, the J gene TRBJ1-3, with 7 bases fitting TRBD1. V lost 4 bases, J lost 2 bases, and 5 bases stayed unmatched. Germline V gene lookup returns CDR1 LNHNV and CDR2 YYDKDF (reference sequence). The CDR3 runs to 15 residues. The chain's CDR3 is CATSIDREAGNTIYF. In DNA, the CDR3 is TGTGCCACCAGCATCGACAGGGAGGCTGGAAACACCATATATTTT. Full variable domain (missing parts from reference TRBV15 and TRBJ1-3): DAMVIQNPRYQVTQFGKPVTLSCSQTLNHNVMYWYQQKSSQAPKLLFHYYDKDFNNEADTPDNFQSRRPNTSFCFLDIRSPGLGDTAMYLCATSIDREAGNTIYFGEGSWLTVV.

This chain joins TRBV6-5 and TRBJ2-5; D remains ambiguous. V lost 5 bases, J lost 5 bases, and 18 bases lay in between. The CDR3 loop spans 15 amino acids. Germline assignment: CDR1 MNHEY and CDR2 SVGAGI. CDR3 protein: CASSPTGPLGETQYF. In nucleotides, the CDR3 is TGTGCCAGCAGTCCCACTGGGCCCCTTGGGGAGACCCAGTACTTC.

The chain carries TRBV6-6 and TRBJ1-3; no reliable D call. V lost 8 bases and J 2 bases, leaving 7 bases between the germline ends. Germline V gene data show CDR1 as MNHNY and CDR2 as SVGAGI (reference sequence). The CDR3 covers 12 residues. CDR3 nucleotide sequence: TGTGCCAGCGGGCCGACTGGAAACACCATATATTTT. It yields the protein CASGPTGNTIYF.

The chain is built from TRBV2 and TRBJ1-1; D is unclear. The CDR3 is made up of 8 amino acids. Trimming removed 10 bases at V and 11 bases at J, with 8 bases between. Germline V gives CDR1 SNHLY, CDR2 FYNNEI. Here the CDR3 DNA reads TGTGCCATGTCGGTCGCTTTCTTT. This encodes CAMSVAFF. The entire variable domain, with the rest obtained from reference TRBV2 and TRBJ1-1, is as follows: EPEVTQTPSHQVTQMGQEVILRCVPISNHLYFYWYRQILGQKVEFLVSFYNNEISEKSEIFDDQFSVERPDGSNFTLKIRSTKLEDSAMYFCAMSVAFFGQGTRLTVV.

This chain uses TRBV6-5 with TRBJ2-4; TRBD1 agrees at 10 bases. Germline CDR1 is MNHEY and CDR2 is SVGAGI. This CDR3 has 14 amino acids. With 4 bases clipped from V and 6 bases from J, the junction kept 3 bases outside the gene matches. The CDR3 sequence: CASSSGQGRNIQYF. As DNA, the CDR3 is TGTGCCAGCAGTTCGGGACAGGGGAGAAACATTCAGTACTTC.

This clone occurred once. This chain uses TRBV7-2 with TRBJ1-5; a weak D match, TRBD1 (6 bases). From germline, CDR1 is SGHTA and CDR2 FQGNSA. This CDR3 is built from 15 residues. V was trimmed by 7 bases and J by 6 bases, leaving 19 bases between them. The CDR3 bases are TGTGCCAGCACCCTACTCTCAGGGGTGGGTCAGCCCCAGCATTTT. It is translated as CASTLLSGVGQPQHF.

The chain is built from TRBV3-1 (or the pseudogene TRBV3-2) and TRBJ2-1; D possibly corresponds to TRBD2 (6 bases). V dropped 3 bases and J dropped 8 bases, with 17 bases sitting between them. The CDR3 extends over 15 amino acids. The V gene's germline CDR1 is LGHDT and CDR2 YNNKEL (reference sequence). CDR3 protein: CASSHKTSGMDEQFF. CDR3 DNA sequence: TGTGCCAGCAGCCACAAGACTAGTGGGATGGATGAGCAGTTCTTC.

This chain links TRBV19 with TRBJ1-2; 7 bases agree with TRBD1. Trimming took 7 bases from V and 0 from J; bases not matched to a gene: 11. Germline CDR1 and CDR2: LNHDA and SQIVND (reference sequence). The CDR3 is 16 amino acids. CDR3 nucleotide sequence: TGTGCCAGTACCTCAGGGGGAGGTTTAGCTAACTATGGCTACACCTTC. Residues: CASTSGGGLANYGYTF.

This chain links TRBV5-1 with TRBJ1-2, with 8 bases fitting TRBD1. This CDR3 is 14 amino acids long. The germline V gene encodes CDR1 SGHRS and CDR2 YFSETQ. V gave up 5 bases and J gave up 5 bases; unmatched junction bases: 8. The CDR3 nucleotides read TGCGCCAGCAGTCCCGGGACAGGAACGTATGGCTACACCTTC. This codes for CASSPGTGTYGYTF.

The J gene is TRBJ1-2, the V gene TRBV6-5, with D possibly matching TRBD1 (5 bases). The germline V and J ends were trimmed by 5 bases and 8 bases, with 18 bases remaining between them. The length of the CDR3 is 14 residues. Germline assignment: CDR1 MNHEY and CDR2 SVGAGI. The CDR3 is CASSSAGTPAGYTF. For the CDR3, the DNA is TGTGCCAGCAGTAGCGCCGGGACTCCGGCGGGCTACACCTTC.

The J gene is TRBJ1-1, the V gene TRBV4-2; no clear D. Germline CDR1 is LGHNA and CDR2 is YNFKEQ. V gave up 0 bases and J gave up 0 bases, with 5 bases separating them. This CDR3 comprises 14 residues. In nucleotides, the CDR3 is TGTGCCAGCAGCCAAGATCCGTTGAACACTGAAGCTTTCTTT. It translates to CASSQDPLNTEAFF.

This chain joins TRBV5-1 and TRBJ2-3, with 10 positions matching TRBD1. The V gene's germline CDR1 is SGHRS and CDR2 YFSETQ. V trimming: 2 bases; J trimming: 3 bases; junction bases outside the gene matches: 3. This CDR3 has 15 amino acids. The CDR3 DNA reads TGCGCCAGCAGCTTTGGACAGGGGGATACAGATACGCAGTATTTT. Translating gives CASSFGQGDTDTQYF. Full variable domain (rest looked up from reference TRBV5-1 and TRBJ2-3): KAGVTQTPRYLIKTRGQQVTLSCSPISGHRSVSWYQQTPGQGLQFLFEYFSETQRNKGNFPGRFSGRQFSNSRSEMNVSTLELGDSALYLCASSFGQGDTDTQYFGPGTRLTVL.

The CDR3: CAWSPSSTEAFF. As DNA, the CDR3 is TGTGCCTGGAGCCCAAGTAGCACTGAAGCTTTCTTT. J is TRBJ1-1 and V is TRBV30, with D uncertain. The CDR3 spans 12 residues. In germline, CDR1 is GTSNPN, CDR2 SVGIG (reference sequence). V was pared by 3 bases and J by 4 bases, with 9 bases between.

The V gene is TRBV24-1, the J gene TRBJ2-2, with 9 bases aligning to TRBD2. Losses at the gene ends were 5 bases for V and 2 bases for J; bases not matched to a gene: 8. CDR1 is KGHDR, CDR2 SFDVKD, per germline. This CDR3 is built from 17 residues. The chain's CDR3 is CATSGNRLAENTGELFF. The CDR3 DNA sequence: TGTGCCACCAGTGGAAATAGACTAGCGGAAAACACCGGGGAGCTGTTTTTT.

V is TRBV7-8 and J is TRBJ2-1; TRBD2 aligns across 8 bases. The ends lost 1 base at V and 3 bases at J; junction bases unmatched: 5. The CDR3 spans 16 residues. The germline CDR1 and CDR2 sequences are SGHVS and FQNEAQ. The CDR3 DNA is TGTGCCAGCAGCTTAGTCGGGCGGGAGGACTACAATGAGCAGTTCTTC. Residues: CASSLVGREDYNEQFF.

DNA for the CDR3: TGTGCCACCAGCAGATCCGGGACTTCCTACGAGCAGTACTTC. It translates to CATSRSGTSYEQYF. This chain connects TRBV15 to TRBJ2-7; a possible D gene is TRBD2 (6 bases). V was pared by 2 bases and J by 1 base, with 9 bases between. CDR3 length: 14 residues. In germline, CDR1 is LNHNV, CDR2 YYDKDF (reference sequence).

For this clone: At one of its ends the junction is not consistent with the germline gene, which may arise from a read error. The V gene is TRBV11-2, the J gene TRBJ2-7, with TRBD1 as a possible D gene (6 bases). CDR3 size: 15 residues. Looked up from germline, CDR1 is SGHAT and CDR2 is FQNNGV. CDR3 sequence (DNA): TGTGCCAGCAGCTTATTTGGACAGACCTCCTCCGAGCAGTACTTC. Protein: CASSLFGQTSSEQYF.

CDR3 region: CASSLVRGRFSYEQYF. The CDR3 DNA reads as TGTGCCAGCAGCTTAGTTCGCGGGAGGTTCTCCTACGAGCAGTACTTC. This rearrangement joins TRBV11-2 to TRBJ2-7, with 8 bases lining up with TRBD2. J lost 0 bases, V lost 1 base, and 5 bases had no gene match. In germline, CDR1 is SGHAT, CDR2 FQNNGV. This CDR3 is 16 amino acids long.

The genes are TRBV3-1 (or the pseudogene TRBV3-2) and TRBJ2-1, with 7 bases fitting TRBD1. The V segment lost 6 bases and the J segment 10 bases; nucleotides outside the gene matches: 12. Germline CDR1 and CDR2: LGHDT and YNNKEL (reference sequence). This CDR3 is built from 14 residues. The CDR3 bases are TGTGCCAGCAGGACAAGAAGGGACAGCGGCGAGCAGTTCTTC. It codes for CASRTRRDSGEQFF.